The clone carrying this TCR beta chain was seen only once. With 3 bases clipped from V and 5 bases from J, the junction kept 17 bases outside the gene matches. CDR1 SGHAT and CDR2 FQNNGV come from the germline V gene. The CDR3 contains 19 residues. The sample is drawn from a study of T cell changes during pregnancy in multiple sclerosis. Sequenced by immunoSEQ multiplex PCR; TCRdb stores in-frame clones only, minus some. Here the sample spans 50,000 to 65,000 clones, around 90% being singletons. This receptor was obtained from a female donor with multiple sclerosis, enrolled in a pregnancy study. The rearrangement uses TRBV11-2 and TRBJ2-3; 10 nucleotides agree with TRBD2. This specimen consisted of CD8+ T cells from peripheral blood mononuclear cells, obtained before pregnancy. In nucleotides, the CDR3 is TGTGCCAGCAGCTTTCCACCGGGTAGCGGGGGGCCCGAGGGAGATACGCAGTATTTT. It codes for CASSFPPGSGGPEGDTQYF.